This T cell receptor beta chain was documented in a study of blood T cell repertoires in COVID-19. Study context: From T cells, B-cell-depleted T cells, or PBMCs came the material, which was cDNA or gDNA.

Unmatched junction bases numbered 7, after V lost 2 bases and J lost 6 bases. The CDR3 runs to 15 residues. Germline-derived CDR1 and CDR2 are SGHTA and FQGNSA. Participants' own reports of clinical history determined their cohort assignment. Cohort 3 recovered donors had two negative PCRs, clearance, or symptom resolution. Sequencing was performed with immunoSEQ multiplex PCR; in TCRdb, only in-frame clones are kept and a portion is missing. The table includes hundreds of thousands of clones, around nine tenths detected once. The clonotype was recovered from a woman aged 45 to 65 who had recovered from COVID-19. V gene TRBV7-2 combines with J gene TRBJ2-1, with 7 bases matching TRBD2. Sequences were obtained from PBMCs or T cells enriched from blood (not recorded which). CDR3 in amino acids: CASSLTGLGSNEQFF. CDR3 nucleotide sequence: TGTGCCAGCAGCTTAACTGGACTAGGATCCAATGAGCAGTTCTTC. Full variable domain (remainder filled in from reference TRBV7-2 and TRBJ2-1): GAGVSQSPSNKVTEKGKDVELRCDPISGHTALYWYRQSLGQGLEFLIYFQGNSAPDKSGLPSDRFSAERTGGSVSTLTIQRTQQEDSAVYLCASSLTGLGSNEQFFGPGTRLTVL.